One and the same sample provided the 10 T cell receptor beta chains below, sequenced in a study of T cell responses to AZD1222 COVID-19 vaccine. The method was immunoSEQ multiplex PCR; TCRdb's version includes in-frame clones alone and lacks a portion of them. Of approximately 150,000 clones detected, 70% to 90% appear once; the ten largest clones hold around 1.6%. This sample comprised peripheral blood, obtained on day 0 of AZD1222 vaccination. The receptors were sampled from an adult in good health.

This clone was counted a single time. Written as DNA, the CDR3 is TGTGCCAGCAGCCTGGGGCTAGCGGGGGAGAGGGAGCAGTTCTTC. Its translation is CASSLGLAGEREQFF. The V gene is TRBV7-9, the J gene TRBJ2-1; 10 positions match TRBD2. J was trimmed by 10 bases and V by 5 bases; bases with no gene match: 11. CDR1 is SEHNR, CDR2 FQNEAQ, per germline (reference sequence). This CDR3 has 15 residues.

The rearrangement joins TRBV6-2 or TRBV6-3 to TRBJ2-3; D is uncertain. The CDR3 is 15 residues long. CDR1 and CDR2 (germline): MNHEY, SVGEGT. Trimming removed 2 bases at V and 0 bases at J, with 9 bases between. CDR3 residues: CASSYPQESTDTQYF. The CDR3, as DNA: TGTGCCAGCAGTTACCCCCAGGAGAGCACAGATACGCAGTATTTT.

This clone was seen a few times. The J gene is TRBJ2-7, the V gene TRBV27; 9 bases are shared with TRBD1. The CDR3 has 14 residues. V lost 8 bases to trimming and J lost 4 bases; unmatched junction nucleotides: 9. Germline assignment: CDR1 MNHEY and CDR2 SMNVEV (reference sequence). In nucleotides, the CDR3 is TGTGCCAGCGCCGGATGGGACAGGGCTTACGAGCAGTACTTC. This gives the protein CASAGWDRAYEQYF.

The chain uses TRBV2 and TRBJ1-3, with D perhaps matching TRBD1 (6 bases). The CDR3 is 15 amino acids. The germline V gene encodes CDR1 SNHLY and CDR2 FYNNEI. V lost 6 bases and J lost 3, with 15 bases in between. The CDR3: CASSLPQGSGNTIYF. CDR3 nucleotide sequence: TGTGCCAGCAGCCTTCCACAGGGTAGTGGAAACACCATATATTTT.

The gene calls are TRBV5-1 and TRBJ1-1, with 9 bases that match TRBD1. Germline CDR1 reads SGHRS; CDR2 reads YFSETQ. The length of the CDR3 is 15 residues. V lost 3 bases, J lost 3 bases, and 6 bases stayed unmatched. CDR3 region: CASSSTGGFDTEAFF. DNA for the CDR3: TGCGCCAGCAGCTCGACAGGGGGTTTTGACACTGAAGCTTTCTTT.

The chain joins TRBV13 to TRBJ2-7; 8 bases agree with TRBD1. Germline values: CDR1 PRHDT, CDR2 FYEKMQ (reference sequence). V lost 0 bases to trimming and J lost 8 bases; unmatched junction nucleotides: 6. CDR3 length: 14 residues. CDR3 nucleotide sequence: TGTGCCAGCAGCTTAGGGACAGGGGCGAGCAAGCAGTACGTC. Translating it yields CASSLGTGASKQYV.

A single count supports this clone. The chain is built from TRBV27 and TRBJ1-2; 7 bases fit TRBD1. Trimming at V came to 8 bases and at J to 8 bases, leaving 14 bases not matched to a gene. This CDR3 has 14 residues. Germline CDR1 and CDR2: MNHEY and SMNVEV (reference sequence). CDR3 bases: TGTGCCAGCGTATCGTTGACAGGGCTTGGAGGCTACACCTTC. Its translation is CASVSLTGLGGYTF.

The genes are TRBV12-3 or TRBV12-4 and TRBJ2-1; D is undetermined. The CDR3 has 11 residues. V was pared by 10 bases and J by 10 bases, with 14 bases between. CDR3 in amino acids: CATTTSKEQFF. The CDR3 region has the DNA TGTGCCACCACGACCAGCAAAGAGCAGTTCTTC.

The chain employs TRBV28 and TRBJ2-3; 8 nucleotides align to TRBD2. The V gene's germline CDR1 is MDHEN and CDR2 SYDVKM. The CDR3 loop spans 16 amino acids. V lost 4 bases to trimming and J lost 1 base; unmatched junction nucleotides: 7. CDR3 in amino acids: CASSYGGGRRTDTQYF. Here the CDR3 DNA reads TGTGCCAGCAGTTACGGGGGCGGGAGGCGCACAGATACGCAGTATTTT.

The chain has TRBV18 and TRBJ2-7; unclear D gene. The V gene lost 0 bases and the J gene lost 0 bases, with 6 bases spanning the gap. The germline gives CDR1 KGHSH, CDR2 LQKENI. This CDR3 has 14 amino acids. CDR3 coding DNA: TGTGCCAGCTCACCACCGTCACGCTCCTACGAGCAGTACTTC. Its translation: CASSPPSRSYEQYF. Full variable domain (outside the CDR3, taken from reference TRBV18 and TRBJ2-7): NAGVMQNPRHLVRRRGQEARLRCSPMKGHSHVYWYRQLPEEGLKFMVYLQKENIIDESGMPKERFSAEFPKEGPSILRIQQVVRGDSAAYFCASSPPSRSYEQYFGPGTRLTVT.